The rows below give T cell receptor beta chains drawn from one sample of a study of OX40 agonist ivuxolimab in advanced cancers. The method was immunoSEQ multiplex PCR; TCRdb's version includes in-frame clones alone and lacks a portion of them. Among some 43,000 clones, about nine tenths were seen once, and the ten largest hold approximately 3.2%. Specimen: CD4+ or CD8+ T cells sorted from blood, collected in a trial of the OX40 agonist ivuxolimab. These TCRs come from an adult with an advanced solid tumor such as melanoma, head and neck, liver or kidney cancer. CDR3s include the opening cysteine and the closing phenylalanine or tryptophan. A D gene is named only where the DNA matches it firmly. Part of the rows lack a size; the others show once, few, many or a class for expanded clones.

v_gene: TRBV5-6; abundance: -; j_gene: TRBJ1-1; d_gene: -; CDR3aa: CASSTRGGETEAFF
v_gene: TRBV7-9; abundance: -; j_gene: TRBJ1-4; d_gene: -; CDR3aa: CASSSPVSGATTLNEKLFF
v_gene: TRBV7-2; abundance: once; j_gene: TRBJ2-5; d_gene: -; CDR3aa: CASSISRGSGQETQYF
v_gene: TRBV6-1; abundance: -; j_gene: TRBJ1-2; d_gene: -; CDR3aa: CASSPPPGDYTF
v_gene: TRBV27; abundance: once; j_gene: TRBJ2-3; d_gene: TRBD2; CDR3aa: CASSSTSGITDTQYF
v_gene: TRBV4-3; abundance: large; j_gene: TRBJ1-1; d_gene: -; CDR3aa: CASSQEWGGNTEAFF
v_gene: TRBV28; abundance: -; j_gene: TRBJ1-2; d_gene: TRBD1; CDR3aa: CASSSRTGGYNYGYTF
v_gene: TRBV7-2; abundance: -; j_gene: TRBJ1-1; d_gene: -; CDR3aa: CASSSSGVMNTEAFF
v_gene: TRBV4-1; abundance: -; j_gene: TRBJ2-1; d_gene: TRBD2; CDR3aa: CASSQAVNSGGGEQFF
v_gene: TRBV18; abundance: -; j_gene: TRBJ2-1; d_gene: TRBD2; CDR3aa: CASSPPRSGGDNEQFF
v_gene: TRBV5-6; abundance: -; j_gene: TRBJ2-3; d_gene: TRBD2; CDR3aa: CASSFRASGAAGPQYF
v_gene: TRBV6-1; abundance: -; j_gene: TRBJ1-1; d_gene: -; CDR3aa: CAINRVMSDTEAFF
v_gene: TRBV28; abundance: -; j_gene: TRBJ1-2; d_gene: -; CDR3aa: CASSLVSRGYGYTF
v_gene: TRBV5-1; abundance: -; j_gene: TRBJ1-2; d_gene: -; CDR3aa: CASSLAGQKLYGYTF
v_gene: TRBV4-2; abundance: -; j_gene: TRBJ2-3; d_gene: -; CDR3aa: CASSQDWGTDTQYF
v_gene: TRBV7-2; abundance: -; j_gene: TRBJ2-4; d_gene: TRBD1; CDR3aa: CASSSRQGNIQYF
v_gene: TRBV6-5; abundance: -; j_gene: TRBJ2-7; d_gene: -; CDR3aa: CASTGPSYEQYF
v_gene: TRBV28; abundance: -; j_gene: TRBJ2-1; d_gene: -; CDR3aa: CASSLKQSSYNEQFF
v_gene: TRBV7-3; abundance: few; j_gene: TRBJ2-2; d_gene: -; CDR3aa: CASSVYRSTGELFF
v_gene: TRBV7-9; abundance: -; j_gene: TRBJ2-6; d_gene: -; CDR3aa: CASSPDSGANVLTF
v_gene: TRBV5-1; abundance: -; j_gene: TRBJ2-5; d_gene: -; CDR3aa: CASSLVGGPVETQYF
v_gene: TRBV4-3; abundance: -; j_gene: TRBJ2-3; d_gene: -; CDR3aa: CASSQDWGGTDTQYF
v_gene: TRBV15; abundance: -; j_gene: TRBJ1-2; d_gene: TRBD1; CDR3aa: CATSRTPDRNYGYTF
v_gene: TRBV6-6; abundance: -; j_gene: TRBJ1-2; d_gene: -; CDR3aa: CASSSGWGYTF
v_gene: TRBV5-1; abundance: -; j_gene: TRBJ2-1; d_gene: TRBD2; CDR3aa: CASSLLAGGTPGDEQFF
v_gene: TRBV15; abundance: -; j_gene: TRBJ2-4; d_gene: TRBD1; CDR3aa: CATSPDRAAKNIQYF
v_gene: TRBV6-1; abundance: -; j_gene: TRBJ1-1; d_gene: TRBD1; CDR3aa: CASSQGQGLYTEAFF
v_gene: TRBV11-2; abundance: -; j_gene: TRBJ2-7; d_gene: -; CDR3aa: CASSLAPQGAYEQYF
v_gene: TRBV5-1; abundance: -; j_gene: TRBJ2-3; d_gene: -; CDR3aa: CASSFTPAQGIDTQYF
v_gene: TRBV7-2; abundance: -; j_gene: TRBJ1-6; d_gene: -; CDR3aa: CASSTGRGAHNSPLHF
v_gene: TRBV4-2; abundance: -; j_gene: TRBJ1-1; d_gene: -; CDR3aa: CASSQVLTNTEAFF
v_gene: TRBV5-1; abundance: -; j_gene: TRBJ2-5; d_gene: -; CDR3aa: CASSSGLGETQYF
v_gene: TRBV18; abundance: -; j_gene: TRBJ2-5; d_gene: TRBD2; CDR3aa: CASSDSGRAKETQYF
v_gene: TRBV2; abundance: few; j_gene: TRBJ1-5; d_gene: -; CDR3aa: CASGIYGASNQPQHF
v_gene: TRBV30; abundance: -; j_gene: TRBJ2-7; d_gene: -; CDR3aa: CAWTAADEQYF